These 24 T cell receptor gamma chains originate from one sample sequenced in a study of Vδ1+ human thymocytes. RNA was extracted from the cells and then reverse transcribed. CDR3 amplicons came from multiplex PCR with pooled V-gene forward and constant-region reverse primers. TCRdb ran CATT on the multiplex PCR reads. The data show 25,000 to 35,000 gamma-chain clones, 20% to 25% seen once. No antigen has been identified for these receptors. Study-wide points: Highly polyclonal TRG and TRD repertoires with Gaussian CDR3 length distributions appeared in thymus.

The sample taken for sequencing was Vdelta1+ gamma-delta thymocytes from the thymus. Subset noted: FACS-sorted CD3+ TCRalphabeta- TCRVdelta1+ TCRVdelta2- thymocytes. These receptors were collected from a boy under two years old who had congenital heart surgery.

Of note for this clone: Other nucleotide sequences from this sample produce the same CDR3. The chain carries TRGV2 and TRGJP2. CDR1 and CDR2 (germline): EGSNGY, YDSYNSKV. J lost 10 bases, V lost 0 bases, and 5 bases had no gene match. The CDR3 has 13 residues. DNA for the CDR3: TGTGCCACCTGGGACGGGCCGGGTTGGATCAAGACGTTT. This translates into CATWDGPGWIKTF.

The chain carries TRGV3 and TRGJ1 or TRGJ2. Germline V gene lookup returns CDR1 VTNTFY and CDR2 YDVSTARD (reference sequence). This CDR3 is built from 15 residues. J gave up 3 bases and V 3 bases, and 11 bases lay outside the gene matches. This CDR3 is CATWDVYLAYYKKLF. The CDR3 coding sequence is TGTGCCACCTGGGACGTCTACCTCGCTTATTATAAGAAACTCTTT.

This clone showed up just a few times. This chain connects TRGV9 to TRGJP2. V trimming: 2 bases; J trimming: 3 bases; junction bases outside the gene matches: 6. CDR1 is GITISATS and CDR2 is ISYDGTV in the germline V gene (reference sequence). This CDR3 spans 15 amino acids. This CDR3 is CALWEELCSDWIKTF. In nucleotides, the CDR3 is TGTGCCTTGTGGGAGGAACTTTGTAGTGATTGGATCAAGACGTTT.

This clone was counted only a few times. In the same sample, other DNA sequences code for this CDR3. V is TRGV4 and J is TRGJ1 or TRGJ2. CDR3 size: 13 residues. Germline V CDR1 and CDR2: EGSTGY, YDSYTSSV. The trim removed 2 bases at V and 4 bases at J, leaving 5 bases unmatched. The CDR3 DNA reads as TGTGCCACCTGGGATGAGGGATATTATAAGAAACTCTTT. Encoded protein: CATWDEGYYKKLF.

This clone was found a few times. The rearrangement uses TRGV3 and TRGJ1 or TRGJ2. The CDR3 sequence is 14 residues long. V shed 0 bases, J shed 5 bases, and the junction held 7 bases outside the gene matches. The germline gives CDR1 VTNTFY, CDR2 YDVSTARD (reference sequence). The CDR3 loop is CATWDRWVDYKKLF. The CDR3 DNA reads as TGTGCCACCTGGGACAGGTGGGTTGATTATAAGAAACTCTTT.

V and J are TRGV9 and TRGJP. Germline CDR1 GITISATS, CDR2 ISYDGTV (reference sequence). The CDR3 has 16 amino acids. V was clipped by 10 bases and J by 6 bases; unmatched bases: 12. The CDR3 DNA follows: TGTGCCTTCCCCACCGAGCGAGAGTTGGGCAAAAAAATCAAGGTATTT. Protein product: CAFPTERELGKKIKVF.

Only a few counts were recorded for this clone. The chain links TRGV5 to TRGJ1 or TRGJ2. V lost 0 bases, J lost 0 bases, and 8 bases stayed unmatched. Germline V lookup: CDR1 VINAFY, CDR2 YDVSNSKD. The CDR3 contains 16 residues. Written as DNA, the CDR3 is TGTGCCACCTGGGACAGGCAAGGTCCGAATTATTATAAGAAACTCTTT. This encodes CATWDRQGPNYYKKLF.

This chain links TRGV9 with TRGJ1 or TRGJ2. The CDR3 consists of 10 residues. Germline CDR1 reads GITISATS; CDR2 reads ISYDGTV (reference sequence). The V and J ends lost 10 bases and 3 bases, in that order; junction bases with no gene match: 3. DNA for the CDR3: TGTGCCTTTAGTTATTATAAGAAACTCTTT. It is translated as CAFSYYKKLF.

There are a few counts of this clone. This rearrangement joins TRGV4 to TRGJ1 or TRGJ2. This CDR3 has 13 residues. Germline V gene lookup returns CDR1 EGSTGY and CDR2 YDSYTSSV. V lost 1 base and J lost 11; bases outside the gene matches: 11. CDR3 amino acids: CATWDGGLREKLF. CDR3 in DNA: TGTGCCACCTGGGATGGTGGCTTACGCGAGAAACTCTTT.

The genes are TRGV8 and TRGJ1 or TRGJ2. The CDR3 length is 14 residues. V was pared by 1 base and J by 1 base, with 4 bases of the junction left unmatched. Germline V gives CDR1 VENAVY, CDR2 YDSYNSRV. CDR3 bases: TGTGCCACCTGGGATAGCGGTAATTATTATAAGAAACTCTTT. Translating it yields CATWDSGNYYKKLF.

This clone showed up just a few times. The chain has TRGV2 and TRGJ1 or TRGJ2. Germline V gene lookup returns CDR1 EGSNGY and CDR2 YDSYNSKV. V lost 3 bases to trimming and J lost 6 bases; unmatched junction nucleotides: 17. This CDR3 has 16 residues. CDR3 region: CATWDRRLQWGYKKLF. The CDR3 DNA sequence: TGTGCCACCTGGGACAGGCGGCTCCAGTGGGGTTATAAGAAACTCTTT.

As to this clone: A junction boundary mismatches the germline segment, possibly from a read error. This chain links TRGV9 with TRGJP1. In germline, CDR1 is GITISATS, CDR2 ISYDGTV (reference sequence). The CDR3 loop spans 18 amino acids. The DNA for the CDR3 is TGCGCCTTGTGGGAGGTGGGTTTTTGGGGTTTCACTGGTTGGTTCAAGATATTT. This codes for CALWEVGFWGFTGWFKIF.

The table lists this clone with a few counts. The chain joins TRGV9 to TRGJ1 or TRGJ2. V was pared by 0 bases and J by 3 bases, with 8 bases of the junction left unmatched. CDR3 size: 15 residues. Germline-derived CDR1 and CDR2 are GITISATS and ISYDGTV (reference sequence). The CDR3 region has the DNA TGTGCCTTGTGGGAGGTGCACTCGAGTTATTATAAGAAACTCTTT. This translates into CALWEVHSSYYKKLF.

This chain connects TRGV3 to TRGJ1 or TRGJ2. The CDR3 runs 10 residues. V trimming: 3 bases; J trimming: 10 bases; junction bases outside the gene matches: 3. The germline V gene encodes CDR1 VTNTFY and CDR2 YDVSTARD (reference sequence). DNA of the CDR3: TGTGCCACCTGGGACGTAAAGAAACTCTTT. Its translation: CATWDVKKLF.

The rearrangement uses TRGV9 and TRGJ1 or TRGJ2. The trim removed 0 bases at V and 6 bases at J, leaving 8 bases unmatched. The CDR3 loop spans 14 amino acids. CDR1 GITISATS and CDR2 ISYDGTV come from the germline V gene (reference sequence). The CDR3 spells CALWEVRSLYKKLF. For the CDR3, the DNA is TGTGCCTTGTGGGAGGTGCGGTCCCTTTATAAGAAACTCTTT.

This clone was detected a few times. This chain links TRGV2 with TRGJ1 or TRGJ2. The V segment lost 0 bases and the J segment 6 bases; nucleotides outside the gene matches: 8. The CDR3 spans 14 residues. Germline CDR1 reads EGSNGY; CDR2 reads YDSYNSKV. The CDR3 region is CATWDGPPAYKKLF. The CDR3 DNA sequence: TGTGCCACCTGGGACGGGCCCCCGGCTTATAAGAAACTCTTT.

This clone was picked up a small number of times. This sample includes further DNA sequences coding for the same CDR3. The gene calls are TRGV9 and TRGJ1 or TRGJ2. The CDR3 covers 14 residues. Unmatched junction bases numbered 6, after V lost 4 bases and J lost 0 bases. CDR1 and CDR2 from the germline V gene are GITISATS and ISYDGTV (reference sequence). The CDR3 loop is CALWEPLNYYKKLF. The CDR3 nucleotides are TGTGCCTTGTGGGAACCCCTGAATTATTATAAGAAACTCTTT.

V and J are TRGV2 and TRGJ1 or TRGJ2. Germline lookup yields CDR1 EGSNGY and CDR2 YDSYNSKV. This CDR3 is 10 amino acids long. V trimming: 4 bases; J trimming: 13 bases; junction bases outside the gene matches: 7. The CDR3 region is CATWDGHKLF. DNA for the CDR3: TGTGCCACCTGGGATGGCCACAAACTCTTT.

This rearrangement joins TRGV9 to TRGJP1. Germline CDR1 GITISATS, CDR2 ISYDGTV (reference sequence). This CDR3 is built from 16 residues. V lost 3 bases to trimming and J lost 0 bases; unmatched junction nucleotides: 7. CDR3 protein: CALWETPYTTGWFKIF. CDR3 DNA sequence: TGTGCCTTGTGGGAGACTCCCTATACCACTGGTTGGTTCAAGATATTT.

On this clone itself: This may stem from a read error, because a much larger clone lies one nucleotide away. V is TRGV5 and J is TRGJ1 or TRGJ2. The CDR3 covers 10 residues. Germline values: CDR1 VINAFY, CDR2 YDVSNSKD. Trimming removed 0 bases from V and 12 bases from J; junction bases left unmatched: 2. The CDR3 bases are TGTGCCACCTGGGACAGGTGGAAACTCTTT. It yields the protein CATWDRWKLF.

A few counts support this clone. The chain carries TRGV2 and TRGJ1 or TRGJ2. Germline-derived CDR1 and CDR2 are EGSNGY and YDSYNSKV. The ends lost 3 bases at V and 0 bases at J; junction bases unmatched: 5. This CDR3 is built from 14 residues. In nucleotides, the CDR3 is TGTGCCACCTGGGACCAACCGAATTATTATAAGAAACTCTTT. Encoded protein: CATWDQPNYYKKLF.

The chain recombines TRGV5 with TRGJP2. In germline, CDR1 is VINAFY, CDR2 YDVSNSKD. The CDR3 loop spans 15 amino acids. V lost 0 bases to trimming and J lost 4 bases; unmatched junction nucleotides: 5. This CDR3 is CATWDRPDSDWIKTF. DNA for the CDR3: TGTGCCACCTGGGACAGGCCCGATAGTGATTGGATCAAGACGTTT.

The gene calls are TRGV4 and TRGJ1 or TRGJ2. Germline CDR1 reads EGSTGY; CDR2 reads YDSYTSSV. CDR3 size: 13 residues. The ends lost 2 bases at V and 9 bases at J; junction bases unmatched: 10. The CDR3 sequence is CATWDELTLKKLF. The CDR3 DNA reads TGTGCCACCTGGGATGAGCTGACCCTTAAGAAACTCTTT.

This clone was recorded a few times. V gene TRGV2 combines with J gene TRGJ1 or TRGJ2. The V gene end was trimmed by 1 base and the J gene end by 9 bases; junction bases not matched to a gene: 9. Germline V gene lookup returns CDR1 EGSNGY and CDR2 YDSYNSKV. The CDR3 has 13 residues. The CDR3 loop is CATWDGRASKKLF. In nucleotides, the CDR3 is TGTGCCACCTGGGACGGCAGGGCAAGTAAGAAACTCTTT.